This T cell receptor beta chain appears in the sequencing data of a study of OX40 agonist ivuxolimab in advanced cancers. Researchers took blood at baseline, on cycle 4 day 1, and on cycle 7 day 1. This table comes from immunoSEQ multiplex PCR, and its TCRdb copy is limited to in-frame clones, with some not included. The data contain some 150,000 clones, 75% to 95% of them singletons. General study results and limits: The study found that CD8+ T cells averaged more expanded clones than CD4+.

Per the germline V gene, CDR1 is SGHNT and CDR2 is YYREEE (reference sequence). V was clipped by 0 bases and J by 4 bases; unmatched bases: 6. The length of the CDR3 is 15 residues. Concerning this clone itself: What it recognizes is unknown.

The material sequenced was CD4+ or CD8+ T cells sorted from blood, taken in a trial of the OX40 agonist ivuxolimab. The chain uses TRBV5-4 and TRBJ2-5; TRBD1 matches 7 bases. The receptor was derived from an adult with an advanced solid tumor such as melanoma, head and neck, liver or kidney cancer. The DNA of the CDR3 is TGTGCCAGCAGCTTGGATGTTAGGGGGCTAGAGACCCAGTACTTC. This sequence encodes CASSLDVRGLETQYF. Together with reference TRBV5-4 and TRBJ2-5, the CDR3 gives the full variable domain: ETGVTQSPTHLIKTRGQQVTLRCSSQSGHNTVSWYQQALGQGPQFIFQYYREEENGRGNFPPRFSGLQFPNYSSELNVNALELDDSALYLCASSLDVRGLETQYFGPGTRLLVL.